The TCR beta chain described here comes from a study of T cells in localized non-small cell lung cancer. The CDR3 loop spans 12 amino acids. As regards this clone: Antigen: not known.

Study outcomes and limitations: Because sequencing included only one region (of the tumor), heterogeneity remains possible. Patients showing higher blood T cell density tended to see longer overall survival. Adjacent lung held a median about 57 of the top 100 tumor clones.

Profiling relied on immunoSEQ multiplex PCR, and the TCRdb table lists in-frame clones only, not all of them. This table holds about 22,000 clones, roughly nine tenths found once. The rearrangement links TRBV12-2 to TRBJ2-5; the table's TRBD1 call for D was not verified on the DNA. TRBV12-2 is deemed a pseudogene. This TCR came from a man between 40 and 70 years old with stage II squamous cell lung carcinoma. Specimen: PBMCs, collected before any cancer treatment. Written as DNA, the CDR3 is TGTTCAGGGCTGGGTAGGCAAGAGACCCAGTACTTC. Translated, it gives CSGLGRQETQYF.